Following are 15 T cell receptor beta chains from one sample sequenced in a study of blood T cell repertoires in COVID-19. Repertoires were generated with immunoSEQ multiplex PCR, while TCRdb's copy carries only in-frame clones and drops some. The sample consists of about 170,000 clones, approximately 81% of them appearing once. The specimen was peripheral blood. These receptors all stem from an elderly woman with active or convalescent COVID-19.

This rearrangement joins TRBV6-1 to TRBJ2-7; D may be TRBD1 (6 bases). The germline V gene has CDR1 MNHNS and CDR2 SASEGT. V gave up 1 base and J gave up 2 bases, with 15 bases separating them. The CDR3 contains 16 residues. The CDR3 region is CASSEGYREPTYEQYF. DNA for the CDR3: TGTGCCAGCAGTGAAGGGTACAGGGAACCAACCTACGAGCAGTACTTC.

As regards this clone: The germline gene is not matched at one end of the junction; a read error may be the cause. The sample contains more than one DNA sequence encoding this CDR3. The V gene is TRBV6-5, the J gene TRBJ2-7; 7 bases are shared with TRBD1. Germline CDR1 reads MNHEY; CDR2 reads SVGAGI. This CDR3 comprises 15 residues. Here the CDR3 reads CASSADRNILYEQYF. CDR3 in DNA: TGTGCTAGCAGCGCGGACAGGAACATTCTGTACGAGCAGTACTTC.

The chain employs TRBV5-1 and TRBJ2-1, with a tentative D call TRBD2 (5 bases). The CDR3 runs 11 residues. Trimming took 2 bases from V and 12 from J, leaving 9 bases between them. Germline CDR1 SGHRS, CDR2 YFSETQ. The CDR3 DNA is TGCGCCAGCAGCTTAGAGGGTACGCAGTTCTTC. It is translated as CASSLEGTQFF.

The rearrangement joins TRBV10-1 to TRBJ2-7, with TRBD2 matching over 11 bases. This CDR3 spans 19 amino acids. Germline V gene sequence: CDR1 WNHNN, CDR2 SYGVQD (reference sequence). V trimming: 8 bases; J trimming: 0 bases; junction bases outside the gene matches: 18. This CDR3 reads CASPMVRTSGPKRSYEQYF. CDR3 nucleotides: TGCGCCAGCCCCATGGTTAGGACTAGCGGGCCAAAACGCTCCTACGAGCAGTACTTC.

The V gene is TRBV6-5, the J gene TRBJ2-2, with D hard to call. The CDR3 extends over 15 amino acids. In germline, CDR1 is MNHEY, CDR2 SVGAGI. V dropped 2 bases and J dropped 5 bases, with 12 bases sitting between them. The CDR3 region is CASSYEIPQTGELFF. In nucleotides, the CDR3 is TGTGCCAGCAGTTACGAAATTCCTCAGACCGGGGAGCTGTTTTTT.

V gene TRBV19 combines with J gene TRBJ2-1; 10 positions agree with TRBD2. V shed 5 bases and J 3 bases; nucleotides not matched to a gene: 7. CDR1 is LNHDA, CDR2 SQIVND, per germline (reference sequence). This CDR3 has 16 amino acids. In nucleotides, the CDR3 is TGTGCCAGTAGTCGAGTACGGACTAGCGGCTACAATGAGCAGTTCTTC. This encodes CASSRVRTSGYNEQFF. The variable domain in full, completed from reference TRBV19 and TRBJ2-1, reads DGGITQSPKYLFRKEGQNVTLSCEQNLNHDAMYWYRQDPGQGLRLIYYSQIVNDFQKGDIAEGYSVSREKKESFPLTVTSAQKNPTAFYLCASSRVRTSGYNEQFFGPGTRLTVL.

The chain is built from TRBV6-1 and TRBJ1-6; D is ambiguous. The CDR3 is 14 residues long. Trimming shortened V by 3 bases and J by 10 bases, and 13 bases separated the two germline ends. Per the germline V gene, CDR1 is MNHNS and CDR2 is SASEGT. CDR3 DNA sequence: TGTGCCAGCAGTGAGGAGGGCGGAGGGTCACCCCTCCACTTT. It translates to CASSEEGGGSPLHF.

This chain joins TRBV4-2 and TRBJ2-3; TRBD2 matches at 9 bases. Per germline, CDR1 LGHNA and CDR2 YNFKEQ. The CDR3 spans 19 residues. The J segment lost 2 bases and the V segment lost 0 bases, leaving 12 bases of the junction unmatched. The CDR3: CASSQEWDTSGSYTDTQYF. CDR3 DNA sequence: TGTGCCAGCAGCCAAGAGTGGGACACTAGCGGGTCCTACACAGATACGCAGTATTTT.

The V and J genes are TRBV5-1 and TRBJ2-7; the D gene is possibly TRBD1 (5 bases). Germline CDR1 is SGHRS and CDR2 is YFSETQ. The CDR3 consists of 13 residues. V was trimmed by 0 bases and J by 5 bases, leaving 9 bases between them. Here the CDR3 DNA reads TGCGCCAGCAGCTTGGCGCAGGGAAACGAGCAGTACTTC. It specifies CASSLAQGNEQYF.

V and J are TRBV5-1 and TRBJ2-7; 8 bases map to TRBD1. The CDR3 covers 12 residues. Germline CDR1 and CDR2: SGHRS and YFSETQ. V trimming: 2 bases; J trimming: 5 bases; junction bases outside the gene matches: 0. This chain's CDR3 is CASSLQGDEQYF. The CDR3 DNA sequence: TGCGCCAGCAGCTTACAGGGGGACGAGCAGTACTTC.

This clone was counted between two and nine times. The rearrangement uses TRBV19 and TRBJ1-3; no definite D call. CDR3 length: 13 residues. Deletions cut 5 bases from V and 4 bases from J, with 9 bases between. Germline loops: CDR1 LNHDA, CDR2 SQIVND (reference sequence). DNA of the CDR3: TGTGCCAGTAGTCCATCGAGGGGAAACACCATATATTTT. This gives the protein CASSPSRGNTIYF.

The chain employs TRBV28 and TRBJ2-1; possibly TRBD2 for D (5 bases). CDR1 and CDR2 from the germline V gene are MDHEN and SYDVKM. The V end was cut by 9 bases, the J end by 7 bases, with 13 bases between. The CDR3 is 12 amino acids. CDR3 coding DNA: TGTGCCAGTGCCGGACTTGGGAATGAGCAGTTCTTC. The encoded protein is CASAGLGNEQFF.

This chain connects TRBV11-3 to TRBJ2-2; D remains unclear. The CDR3 runs to 12 residues. Germline V CDR1 and CDR2: SGHNT, YENEEA. The V end was cut by 5 bases, the J end by 3 bases, with 4 bases between. DNA for the CDR3: TGTGCCAGCAGCCGTGACACCGGGGAGCTGTTTTTT. Translation gives CASSRDTGELFF. Based on the CDR3 plus reference TRBV11-3 and TRBJ2-2, the full variable domain is EAGVVQSPRYKIIEKKQPVAFWCNPISGHNTLYWYLQNLGQGPELLIRYENEEAVDDSQLPKDRFSAERLKGVDSTLKIQPAELGDSAVYLCASSRDTGELFFGEGSRLTVL.

This chain links TRBV3-1 (or the pseudogene TRBV3-2) with TRBJ1-4; D unresolved. This CDR3 contains 14 residues. Trimming removed 0 bases from V and 8 bases from J, with 10 bases in between. Germline CDR1 and CDR2: LGHDT and YNNKEL (reference sequence). The CDR3: CASSQDRFREKLFF. CDR3 in DNA: TGTGCCAGCAGCCAAGACAGGTTTCGGGAAAAACTGTTTTTT.

The rearrangement joins TRBV5-1 to TRBJ2-6; D possibly corresponds to TRBD1 (6 bases). The CDR3 length is 17 residues. V was shortened by 2 bases and J by 0 bases, with 12 bases between the two germline ends. Per the germline V gene, CDR1 is SGHRS and CDR2 is YFSETQ. CDR3 coding DNA: TGCGCCAGCAGCTTAAACACAGGGAGCTCTGGGGCCAACGTCCTGACTTTC. Translating gives CASSLNTGSSGANVLTF.